These 21 T cell receptor beta chains share one sample of origin, sequenced in a study of cytomegalovirus exposure and HLA in healthy donors. Primers: 60 Vbeta forward and 13 Jbeta reverse. Using immunoSEQ multiplex PCR, the repertoire was profiled, and TCRdb retains in-frame clones only, with some absent. The data hold under 150,000 clones, with 70% to 85% observed a single time. The sequenced material came from PBMCs. These receptor sequences come from a woman under 30 in good health and CMV-seronegative.

This clone was observed a few times. V is TRBV7-9 and J is TRBJ2-3; tentative D call: TRBD2 (6 bases). The CDR3 spans 16 residues. Trimming took off 2 bases at V and 4 bases at J, with 16 bases between the two ends. Germline V lookup: CDR1 SEHNR, CDR2 FQNEAQ (reference sequence). The CDR3 DNA follows: TGTGCCAGCAGCTTATTTTCTAGCGCGACATCAGATACGCAGTATTTT. Translating it yields CASSLFSSATSDTQYF.

This clone was found a few times. The gene calls are TRBV7-2 and TRBJ1-2, with D possibly being TRBD1 (6 bases). CDR1 and CDR2 from the germline V gene are SGHTA and FQGNSA. The germline V and J ends were trimmed by 1 base and 8 bases, with 11 bases remaining between them. This CDR3 has 13 amino acids. The CDR3, as DNA: TGTGCCAGCAGCTTAGACAGGGTAGGCGGCTACACCTTC. Translation gives CASSLDRVGGYTF.

The gene calls are TRBV10-3 and TRBJ1-1; the match to TRBD1 covers 7 bases. The CDR3 runs 15 residues. Germline trimming cut 3 bases from V and 1 base from J; bases unmatched to any gene: 5. CDR1 and CDR2 (germline): ENHRY, SYGVKD. CDR3 bases: TGTGCCATCAGTGAAGGGGGCTCGTGGAACACTGAAGCTTTCTTT. Amino acids: CAISEGGSWNTEAFF.

This sequence joins TRBV27 and TRBJ2-3; the match to TRBD2 covers 9 bases. The length of the CDR3 is 16 residues. From germline, CDR1 is MNHEY and CDR2 SMNVEV (reference sequence). The V segment lost 5 bases and the J segment 8 bases; nucleotides outside the gene matches: 14. The CDR3 bases are TGTGCCAGCAGTATCAAAGGCCCCGGACTAGCGAGTACGCAGTATTTT. Its protein is CASSIKGPGLASTQYF.

The V and J genes are TRBV2 and TRBJ1-1, with 8 bases lining up with TRBD1. CDR3 length: 14 amino acids. With V trimmed by 5 bases and J by 4 bases, 6 bases remained unmatched. Germline V gives CDR1 SNHLY, CDR2 FYNNEI. CDR3 region: CASSRTGLGTEAFF. CDR3 DNA: TGTGCCAGCAGTAGGACAGGGCTGGGCACTGAAGCTTTCTTT.

J is TRBJ2-2 and V is TRBV7-9; D is possibly TRBD1 (5 bases). This CDR3 spans 16 amino acids. Trimming stripped 2 bases from V and 3 bases from J, with 13 bases between. Germline CDR1 is SEHNR and CDR2 is FQNEAQ (reference sequence). The CDR3 region has the DNA TGTGCCAGCAGCTTATTACCAGGGCCGGACACCGGGGAGCTGTTTTTT. This gives the protein CASSLLPGPDTGELFF.

J is TRBJ2-1 and V is TRBV7-2, with D perhaps matching TRBD1 (6 bases). Germline lookup yields CDR1 SGHTA and CDR2 FQGNSA. This CDR3 region has 15 residues. Between the trimmed V and J ends, which lost 4 bases and 2 bases, there was a span of 12 bases. The CDR3 nucleotides are TGTGCCAGCAGCTGGGTGGGACAAACCTACAATGAGCAGTTCTTC. It encodes CASSWVGQTYNEQFF.

The chain carries TRBV19 and TRBJ1-2, with D unresolved. Germline V gene lookup returns CDR1 LNHDA and CDR2 SQIVND (reference sequence). V lost 5 bases to trimming and J lost 3 bases, with 13 bases between them. This CDR3 spans 14 amino acids. Here the CDR3 DNA reads TGTGCCAGTAGTCGGCAGACAAATTACTATGGCTACACCTTC. This translates into CASSRQTNYYGYTF.

The chain has TRBV27 and TRBJ1-5; weak D call: TRBD1 (5 bases). Trimming removed 3 bases from V and 4 bases from J, with 7 bases in between. The germline CDR1 and CDR2 sequences are MNHEY and SMNVEV (reference sequence). This CDR3 is built from 13 residues. CDR3 region: CASSFQGNQPQHF. DNA of the CDR3: TGTGCCAGCAGTTTTCAGGGTAATCAGCCCCAGCATTTT.

The chain is built from TRBV5-5 and TRBJ1-4; D is uncertain. The CDR3 length is 13 residues. Trimming pared 0 bases from V and 4 bases from J, leaving 4 bases between. CDR1 and CDR2 (germline): SGHKS, YYEKEE (reference sequence). CDR3 bases: TGTGCCAGCAGCTTGGGTCTTAATGAAAAACTGTTTTTT. Translating it yields CASSLGLNEKLFF.

The rearrangement joins TRBV11-3 to TRBJ2-2; 7 bases fit TRBD1. This CDR3 is built from 15 residues. The germline V gene has CDR1 SGHNT and CDR2 YENEEA. V lost 3 bases, J lost 6 bases, and 7 bases stayed unmatched. CDR3 coding DNA: TGTGCCAGCAGCTTGGGGACAGTGCACCCCGGGGAGCTGTTTTTT. It specifies CASSLGTVHPGELFF.

This clone occurred a few times. This chain links TRBV30 with TRBJ1-1; D not certain. Germline lookup yields CDR1 GTSNPN and CDR2 SVGIG (reference sequence). V lost 3 bases and J lost 8, with 19 bases in between. The CDR3 is made up of 14 amino acids. The CDR3: CAWRGGPRADEAFF. The CDR3 nucleotides are TGTGCCTGGAGGGGCGGTCCGAGGGCCGACGAAGCTTTCTTT.

The chain recombines TRBV5-1 with TRBJ1-2; weak D call: TRBD1 (6 bases). The CDR3 sequence is 13 residues long. CDR1 and CDR2 (germline): SGHRS, YFSETQ. Trimming removed 3 bases from V and 3 bases from J, with 9 bases in between. Here the CDR3 reads CASSSDRYYGYTF. The CDR3 DNA sequence: TGCGCCAGCAGCTCGGACAGATACTATGGCTACACCTTC. Full variable domain (missing parts from reference TRBV5-1 and TRBJ1-2): KAGVTQTPRYLIKTRGQQVTLSCSPISGHRSVSWYQQTPGQGLQFLFEYFSETQRNKGNFPGRFSGRQFSNSRSEMNVSTLELGDSALYLCASSSDRYYGYTFGSGTRLTVV.

The chain joins TRBV2 to TRBJ1-2, with 9 bases lining up with TRBD1. This CDR3 has 17 amino acids. Unmatched junction bases numbered 15, after V lost 5 bases and J lost 5 bases. The V gene's germline CDR1 is SNHLY and CDR2 FYNNEI. The CDR3: CASSPPGTGKSRYGYTF. The CDR3 DNA reads TGTGCCAGCAGTCCGCCCGGGACAGGGAAATCTCGGTATGGCTACACCTTC.

This clone came up a few times. The V and J genes are TRBV7-9 and TRBJ2-1, with 8 nucleotides matching TRBD2. Germline CDR1 SEHNR, CDR2 FQNEAQ (reference sequence). V lost 3 bases and J lost 10; bases outside the gene matches: 23. The CDR3 is made up of 19 amino acids. The CDR3 region is CASSLSGLIAGLGAREQFF. CDR3 DNA: TGTGCCAGCAGCTTGTCAGGGCTTATAGCGGGACTGGGGGCTCGGGAGCAGTTCTTC.

This clone was counted between two and nine times. The chain recombines TRBV4-1 with TRBJ1-5; the D is unclear. This CDR3 spans 13 amino acids. The germline V and J ends were trimmed by 0 bases and 7 bases, with 7 bases remaining between them. Germline V lookup: CDR1 MGHRA, CDR2 YSYEKL. CDR3 sequence: CASSQDRGQPQHF. Written as DNA, the CDR3 is TGCGCCAGCAGCCAAGATCGAGGACAGCCCCAGCATTTT.

The genes are TRBV6-5 and TRBJ1-4; tentatively, D is TRBD1 (6 bases). Trimming pared 4 bases from V and 6 bases from J, leaving 15 bases between. The CDR3 sequence is 15 residues long. Germline V CDR1 and CDR2: MNHEY, SVGAGI. Here the CDR3 reads CASSSEIKGDEKLFF. The CDR3 coding sequence is TGTGCCAGCAGTTCCGAGATAAAGGGGGATGAAAAACTGTTTTTT.

There are a few counts of this clone. V and J are TRBV6-1 and TRBJ1-2; D might be TRBD1 (5 bases). V lost 10 bases, J lost 6 bases, and 18 bases lay in between. The germline V gene has CDR1 MNHNS and CDR2 SASEGT. The CDR3 has 13 amino acids. The CDR3 DNA reads TGTGCCATCCGACAGCAGGGTATTAATGGCTACACCTTC. It codes for CAIRQQGINGYTF.

The count of this clone is one. This chain connects TRBV7-2 to TRBJ1-3; 7 bases agree with TRBD1. The J segment lost 4 bases and the V segment lost 2 bases, leaving 14 bases of the junction unmatched. This CDR3 region has 18 residues. Germline-derived CDR1 and CDR2 are SGHTA and FQGNSA. The CDR3 region has the DNA TGTGCCAGCAGCTTAATGGCTCCCCGACAGGGTTACGGAAACACCATATATTTT. Amino acid sequence: CASSLMAPRQGYGNTIYF.

This clone appeared a few times. This chain links TRBV7-2 with TRBJ1-6, with 7 positions matching TRBD1. There are 14 residues in the CDR3. Germline V gene lookup returns CDR1 SGHTA and CDR2 FQGNSA. The V gene end was trimmed by 0 bases and the J gene end by 7 bases; junction bases not matched to a gene: 0. The CDR3 nucleotides read TGTGCCAGCAGCTTAGCGGGACAGAATTCACCCCTCCACTTT. It is translated as CASSLAGQNSPLHF.

CDR3 loop: CASSYSGYNAVDGYTF. Written as DNA, the CDR3 is TGTGCCAGCAGTTACTCGGGTTACAACGCGGTTGATGGCTACACCTTC. The chain is built from TRBV6-5 and TRBJ1-2; D is ambiguous. Trimming shortened V by 0 bases and J by 6 bases, and 17 bases separated the two germline ends. The CDR3 runs to 16 residues. Germline CDR1 is MNHEY and CDR2 is SVGAGI.